This TCR beta chain was recovered during a study of PD-L1 blockade in urothelial cancer. The overall study: Patients' atezolizumab regimen, 1,200 mg intravenously every 3 weeks, began in the mid-2010s. Patients had received 0 to 3 prior chemotherapy regimens. The median T cell count in blood samples was more than 110,000. Study-wide findings and caveats: Below-median pretreatment blood TCR clonality predicted better survival.

This clone was detected only once. Its antigen is undetermined. Libraries were prepared by immunoSEQ multiplex PCR; TCRdb keeps only in-frame clonotypes and omits some of them. Of roughly 90,000 clones detected, 90% appear once; the ten largest clones hold over 8.5%. There are 16 residues in the CDR3. Germline CDR1 reads LGHNA; CDR2 reads YNFKEQ. V trimming: 5 bases; J trimming: 5 bases; junction bases outside the gene matches: 12. The V gene is TRBV4-2, the J gene TRBJ1-5; the match to TRBD1 covers 7 bases. The receptor was isolated from a man aged 55 to 69 with urothelial cancer. This specimen consisted of PBMCs, obtained around atezolizumab (anti-PD-L1) treatment. CDR3 residues: CASSFTGALGDQPQHF. The CDR3 nucleotides are TGTGCCAGCAGCTTTACAGGGGCACTGGGTGATCAGCCCCAGCATTTT.